This passage covers 23 T cell receptor beta chains from one sample sequenced in a study of T cells in localized non-small cell lung cancer. Profiling relied on immunoSEQ multiplex PCR, and the TCRdb table lists in-frame clones only, not all of them. Found here are roughly 1,000 clones, less than 20% of them singletons; the top ten hold roughly 13%. The sequenced sample was normal lung tissue next to the tumor, obtained before any cancer treatment. The receptors here all came from a man aged 35-69 years with stage II lung adenocarcinoma.

This clone has more than one count but fewer than ten. CDR3 residues: CAWRETGPNYGYTF. CDR3 coding DNA: TGTGCCTGGAGGGAGACAGGGCCTAACTATGGCTACACCTTC. The chain carries TRBV30 and TRBJ1-2; 7 bases are shared with TRBD1. The J segment lost 0 bases and the V segment lost 3 bases, leaving 4 bases of the junction unmatched. This CDR3 comprises 14 residues. Germline assignment: CDR1 GTSNPN and CDR2 SVGIG (reference sequence).

By proportion, this clone is hyperexpanded. This chain joins TRBV6-8 and TRBJ1-1; D is perhaps TRBD1 (6 bases). Trimming took off 7 bases at V and 0 bases at J, with 15 bases between the two ends. CDR1 MNHGY and CDR2 SAAAGT come from the germline V gene. The CDR3 runs 15 residues. CDR3: CASTPWTDLNTEAFF. CDR3 nucleotides: TGTGCCAGCACCCCCTGGACAGACTTGAACACTGAAGCTTTCTTT.

The sample holds a few counts of this clone. This rearrangement joins TRBV7-7 to TRBJ2-7; 8 nucleotides agree with TRBD1. This CDR3 contains 15 residues. V lost 3 bases and J lost 0; bases outside the gene matches: 4. CDR1 and CDR2 from the germline V gene are SSHAT and FNYEAQ (reference sequence). DNA for the CDR3: TGTGCCAGCAGCTTGATAGGACAGGGCTCCTACGAGCAGTACTTC. Protein sequence: CASSLIGQGSYEQYF.

V and J are TRBV19 and TRBJ1-5; possibly TRBD1 for D (5 bases). Germline assignment: CDR1 LNHDA and CDR2 SQIVND (reference sequence). This CDR3 has 13 amino acids. Between the trimmed V and J ends, which lost 7 bases and 7 bases, there was a span of 14 bases. The CDR3 coding sequence is TGTGCCAGTATCGGGGGTTTAAAGCAGCCCCAGCATTTT. It encodes CASIGGLKQPQHF.

The table lists this clone with a few counts. The CDR3 protein is CASSPGVSNQPQHF. The CDR3 DNA follows: TGTGCCAGTAGTCCAGGGGTTTCTAATCAGCCCCAGCATTTT. The chain combines TRBV19 with TRBJ1-5, with a possible D match to TRBD1 (6 bases). This CDR3 is built from 14 residues. The V gene's germline CDR1 is LNHDA and CDR2 SQIVND (reference sequence). V was trimmed by 5 bases and J by 4 bases, leaving 12 bases between them.

Only a few counts were recorded for this clone. The V and J genes are TRBV14 and TRBJ2-2; TRBD1 matches at 9 bases. After removal of 4 bases from V and 12 bases from J, the junction contained 12 bases not matched to a gene. In germline, CDR1 is SGHDN, CDR2 FVKESK. There are 15 residues in the CDR3. Here the CDR3 DNA reads TGTGCCAGCAGCCGATGGGGACAGGGTGGCGGCCAGCTGTTTTTT. It yields the protein CASSRWGQGGGQLFF.

This clone is categorized as medium-sized (0.01 to 0.1%). The gene calls are TRBV11-3 and TRBJ1-5, with D perhaps TRBD1 (5 bases). The germline V and J ends were trimmed by 3 bases and 4 bases, with 13 bases remaining between them. The CDR3 length is 15 residues. Germline loops: CDR1 SGHNT, CDR2 YENEEA. The CDR3 nucleotides are TGTGCCAGCAGCTTGGGGGGGTTTTTGAATCAGCCCCAGCATTTT. Translating gives CASSLGGFLNQPQHF.

The chain employs TRBV6-8 and TRBJ1-5; 11 positions match TRBD1. Germline V gives CDR1 MNHGY, CDR2 SAAAGT. The junction had 4 bases not matched to a gene; V was cut back by 1 base and J by 5 bases. This CDR3 region has 16 residues. The CDR3, as DNA: TGTGCCAGCAGTTACTACCCGGGACAGGGGGATCAGCCCCAGCATTTT. This codes for CASSYYPGQGDQPQHF.

The chain links TRBV5-1 to TRBJ2-7, with TRBD1 matching 7 bases. CDR1 and CDR2 (germline): SGHRS, YFSETQ. With V trimmed by 4 bases and J by 2 bases, 15 bases remained unmatched. This CDR3 has 17 residues. The CDR3 region is CASSAQIRGKQAYEQYF. The CDR3, as DNA: TGCGCCAGCAGCGCTCAAATCAGGGGGAAACAAGCCTACGAGCAGTACTTC.

By share, this clone counts as medium-sized. V gene TRBV11-3 combines with J gene TRBJ2-1; the D gene is possibly TRBD1 (5 bases). This CDR3 has 16 amino acids. V was pared by 1 base and J by 2 bases, with 12 bases between. Per the germline V gene, CDR1 is SGHNT and CDR2 is YENEEA. This CDR3 is CASSLVGASTYNEQFF. The CDR3 bases are TGTGCCAGCAGCTTAGTTGGGGCATCCACCTACAATGAGCAGTTCTTC.

This clone counts as medium-sized. The rearrangement uses TRBV11-3 and TRBJ2-2; no reliable D call. The CDR3 extends over 15 amino acids. Germline CDR1 reads SGHNT; CDR2 reads YENEEA. Between the trimmed V and J ends, which lost 2 bases and 3 bases, there was a span of 10 bases. CDR3 amino acids: CASSLWGSDTGELFF. The CDR3 DNA sequence: TGTGCCAGCAGCTTATGGGGATCGGACACCGGGGAGCTGTTTTTT. Drawing the rest from reference TRBV11-3 and TRBJ2-2, the complete variable domain is EAGVVQSPRYKIIEKKQPVAFWCNPISGHNTLYWYLQNLGQGPELLIRYENEEAVDDSQLPKDRFSAERLKGVDSTLKIQPAELGDSAVYLCASSLWGSDTGELFFGEGSRLTVL.

This clone is judged large. The J gene is TRBJ1-4, the V gene TRBV15; weak D call: TRBD1 (6 bases). The CDR3 runs to 15 residues. The V gene lost 5 bases and the J gene lost 12 bases, with 22 bases spanning the gap. The germline gives CDR1 LNHNV, CDR2 YYDKDF (reference sequence). The CDR3 loop reads CATSRQAITSEELFF. In DNA form, the CDR3 reads TGTGCCACCAGCCGACAGGCCATTACGAGTGAGGAACTGTTTTTT.

V and J are TRBV11-3 and TRBJ1-5; weak D call: TRBD1 (6 bases). V shed 4 bases and J shed 5 bases, with 18 bases lying between them. This CDR3 spans 16 amino acids. Germline V gene data show CDR1 as SGHNT and CDR2 as YENEEA. The CDR3: CASSSGTPDQDQPQHF. CDR3 in DNA: TGTGCCAGCAGCTCCGGGACACCCGACCAGGATCAGCCCCAGCATTTT.

By proportion, this clone is large. This chain uses TRBV6-8 with TRBJ2-6; the match to TRBD2 covers 7 bases. Germline CDR1 is MNHGY and CDR2 is SAAAGT. Trimming took 10 bases from V and 5 from J; bases not matched to a gene: 5. This CDR3 has 13 residues. The CDR3, as DNA: TGTGCCACGGCGGGGGTGCGGGCCAACGTCCTGACTTTC. Translating gives CATAGVRANVLTF.

J is TRBJ1-5 and V is TRBV6-8, with 8 bases aligning to TRBD1. Germline lookup yields CDR1 MNHGY and CDR2 SAAAGT. The trim removed 5 bases at V and 1 base at J, leaving 4 bases unmatched. The CDR3 covers 15 residues. The CDR3 here is CASSPGTGSNQPQHF. Written as DNA, the CDR3 is TGTGCCAGCAGTCCCGGGACAGGAAGCAATCAGCCCCAGCATTTT.

This clone came up a few times. This chain connects TRBV4-1 to TRBJ1-2, with D possibly being TRBD1 (5 bases). Per germline, CDR1 MGHRA and CDR2 YSYEKL. V lost 0 bases and J lost 6, with 11 bases in between. The CDR3 totals 14 residues. DNA of the CDR3: TGCGCCAGCAGCCAAGATAATCGGGGCGATGGCTACACCTTC. As protein: CASSQDNRGDGYTF.

In its sample, this clone is medium-sized. This chain uses TRBV11-3 with TRBJ1-2; weak D call: TRBD1 (5 bases). Per germline, CDR1 SGHNT and CDR2 YENEEA. V lost 4 bases, J lost 5 bases, and 14 bases lay in between. This CDR3 has 14 amino acids. CDR3 sequence: CASSSSGAQYGYTF. CDR3 nucleotide sequence: TGTGCCAGCAGCTCTAGCGGGGCCCAGTATGGCTACACCTTC.

This clone has more than one count but fewer than ten. The same CDR3 arises from other DNA sequences in this sample as well. This chain uses TRBV19 with TRBJ1-1, with D perhaps TRBD1 (5 bases). V shed 5 bases and J shed 1 base, with 11 bases lying between them. The CDR3 covers 14 residues. CDR1 is LNHDA and CDR2 is SQIVND in the germline V gene (reference sequence). The CDR3 loop reads CASSWGRGNTEAFF. As DNA, the CDR3 is TGTGCCAGTAGTTGGGGCCGGGGGAACACTGAAGCTTTCTTT.

This clone showed up just a few times. The CDR3 DNA sequence: TGTGCCAGCTCATTACAGGGCCAAGGGACTGAAGCTTTCTTT. Translated: CASSLQGQGTEAFF. V is TRBV18 and J is TRBJ1-1, with TRBD1 as a possible D gene (6 bases). Germline CDR1 and CDR2: KGHSH and LQKENI. The CDR3 has 14 residues. Trimming cost V 5 bases and J 5 bases, with 15 bases left between them.

The V call is TRBV18, the J call TRBJ2-1; no clear D gene. Germline assignment: CDR1 KGHSH and CDR2 LQKENI. V lost 3 bases and J lost 2, with 2 bases in between. CDR3 size: 12 residues. The CDR3 sequence: CASSPPYNEQFF. For the CDR3, the DNA is TGTGCCAGCTCACCTCCCTACAATGAGCAGTTCTTC. Based on the CDR3 plus reference TRBV18 and TRBJ2-1, the full variable domain is NAGVMQNPRHLVRRRGQEARLRCSPMKGHSHVYWYRQLPEEGLKFMVYLQKENIIDESGMPKERFSAEFPKEGPSILRIQQVVRGDSAAYFCASSPPYNEQFFGPGTRLTVL.

This clone was picked up a small number of times. The gene calls are TRBV1 and TRBJ2-5; the table assigns TRBD2, which was not confirmed against the DNA. TRBV1 is shown as a pseudogene. This CDR3 spans 19 amino acids. CDR3 sequence (DNA): TGCACCAGCAGCCAGAAGGCGGGGGGACTAGCGGGGTGTGGGGAGACCCAGTACTTC. Its protein is CTSSQKAGGLAGCGETQYF.

This clone has only a few counts. This chain uses TRBV6-8 with TRBJ2-4; perhaps D is TRBD1 or TRBD2 (5 bases each). This CDR3 has 15 amino acids. V was pared by 4 bases and J by 2 bases, with 12 bases between. Germline loops: CDR1 MNHGY, CDR2 SAAAGT. The CDR3, as DNA: TGTGCCAGCAGTTTTAAATCGGGGCCCAAAAACATTCAGTACTTC. Protein product: CASSFKSGPKNIQYF.

This rearrangement joins TRBV11-3 to TRBJ1-1; 11 nucleotides line up with TRBD1. The CDR3 runs 15 residues. Per germline, CDR1 SGHNT and CDR2 YENEEA. Trimming took 8 bases from V and 4 from J; bases not matched to a gene: 9. The CDR3 protein is CASPGGGQGGTEAFF. CDR3 DNA: TGTGCCAGCCCTGGGGGGGGACAGGGGGGCACTGAAGCTTTCTTT.